This TCR beta chain was observed in a study of blood T cell repertoires in COVID-19. Background on the study: Sites across the United States, Italy and Spain contributed samples from acute and convalescent COVID-19. Nucleic acid was either cDNA or gDNA, and it came from T cells, B-cell-depleted T cells, or PBMCs.

Original processing methods: Reference gene primers were amplified, and this amplification served to estimate nucleated cell counts. Assay used: immunoSEQ multiplex PCR; TCRdb lists only in-frame clones, some missing. That table supplies the V and J calls and clone size; D and trimming were determined from the DNA. Of more than 90,000 clones listed, roughly 81% were seen once; the top ten hold approximately 1.5%. This clone was seen just once. The germline CDR1 and CDR2 sequences are MDHEN and SYDVKM. This CDR3 has 12 residues. V shed 8 bases and J 8 bases; nucleotides not matched to a gene: 6. The sequencing sample was made of peripheral blood. The receptor was derived from a man aged 35-49 years with acute or convalescent COVID-19. V is TRBV28 and J is TRBJ1-2, with 9 bases that match TRBD1. DNA of the CDR3: TGTGCCAGCCGGGGGACAGGGCAAGGCTACACCTTC. Its protein product is CASRGTGQGYTF.